A selection of T cell receptor beta chains follows, all from one sample in a study of T cell responses to AZD1222 COVID-19 vaccine. Assay: immunoSEQ multiplex PCR; the TCRdb copy retains only in-frame clones and omits some. The sample lists about 85,000 clones; 75% to 90% were seen once. The specimen comprised peripheral blood, sampled on day 0 of AZD1222 vaccination. The receptor set was obtained from an adult in good health. Each CDR3 is given with its conserved first and last residue. D genes are given only for firm matches. Size values are once, few and many counts, or a class for expanded clones, and some rows have none.

abundance,j_gene,v_gene,d_gene,CDR3nt,CDR3aa
.,TRBJ2-2,TRBV2,TRBD1,TGTGCCAGCAGTGTGTGGACAGGGGACACCGGGGAGCTGTTTTTT,CASSVWTGDTGELFF
.,TRBJ2-7,TRBV12-3/TRBV12-4,.,TGTGCCAGCAGTTTATTATCCGAGCAGTACTTC,CASSLLSEQYF
once,TRBJ2-2,TRBV9,.,TGTGCCAGCAGCGTCGACTCCAAAGTATTAAACACCGGGGAGCTGTTTTTT,CASSVDSKVLNTGELFF
.,TRBJ2-1,TRBV11-3,.,TGTGCCAGCAGCCAGGGCCTCTCATACAATGAGCAGTTCTTC,CASSQGLSYNEQFF
once,TRBJ2-7,TRBV19,.,TGTGCCAGTAGTATTGCCCCGCGACAGACTTACGAGCAGTACTTC,CASSIAPRQTYEQYF
.,TRBJ2-1,TRBV4-1,TRBD2,TGCGCCAGCAGCCAAAGAACTAGCGGAGCCTACAATGAGCAGTTCTTC,CASSQRTSGAYNEQFF
.,TRBJ1-5,TRBV2,.,TGTGCCAGCAGCCCGGACCAAAGGGGGCCCCAGCATTTT,CASSPDQRGPQHF
.,TRBJ2-1,TRBV5-4,TRBD2,TGTGCCAGCTCTGGGGGGGATGCTTACAATGAGCAGTTCTTC,CASSGGDAYNEQFF
.,TRBJ1-1,TRBV2,.,TGTGCCAGCAGTCCACAGACCATGAACACTGAAGCTTTCTTT,CASSPQTMNTEAFF
.,TRBJ1-2,TRBV3-1/TRBV3-2,.,TGTGCCAGCAGCCAAATGCAGGCGGGCTATGGCTACACCTTC,CASSQMQAGYGYTF
.,TRBJ2-3,TRBV28,TRBD2,TGTGCCAGCAGTTTTAGCGGGAGGGCTTCAGATACGCAGTATTTT,CASSFSGRASDTQYF
.,TRBJ2-3,TRBV6-5,.,TGTGCCAGCAGTTACTCGAGCGGGTGGGTCACAGATACGCAGTATTTT,CASSYSSGWVTDTQYF
.,TRBJ2-2,TRBV27,TRBD2,TGTGCCAGCCCTGGCGGGACTAGAGACACCGGGGAGCTGTTTTTT,CASPGGTRDTGELFF
.,TRBJ2-6,TRBV5-4,.,TGTGCCAGCAGCTTGGTGTCCTCTGGGGCCAACGTCCTGACTTTC,CASSLVSSGANVLTF
.,TRBJ2-2,TRBV6-5,.,TGTGCCAGCAGTTACAGGCGCCCAGACACCGGGGAGCTGTTTTTT,CASSYRRPDTGELFF
.,TRBJ1-1,TRBV6-2/TRBV6-3,.,TGTGCCAGCACCCCAGGTGGGGGCGCTGAAGCTTTCTTT,CASTPGGGAEAFF
.,TRBJ2-7,TRBV12-3/TRBV12-4,TRBD2,TGTGCCAGCACCGGGGGACTAGCCCAGTACTTC,CASTGGLAQYF
.,TRBJ1-3,TRBV10-3,.,TGTGCCATCAGTGAGCAGGAACCAGGATACTCTGGAAACACCATATATTTT,CAISEQEPGYSGNTIYF